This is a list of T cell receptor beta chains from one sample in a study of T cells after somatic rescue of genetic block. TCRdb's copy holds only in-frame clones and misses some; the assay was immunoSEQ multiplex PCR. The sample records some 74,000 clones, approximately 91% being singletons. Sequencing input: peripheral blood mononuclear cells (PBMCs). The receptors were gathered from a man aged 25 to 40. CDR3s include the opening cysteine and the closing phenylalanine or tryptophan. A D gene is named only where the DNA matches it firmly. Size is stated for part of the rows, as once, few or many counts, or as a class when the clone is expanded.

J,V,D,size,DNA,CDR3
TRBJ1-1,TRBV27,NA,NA,TGTGCCACGAAGCCAGGGTCCCACACTGAAGCTTTCTTT,CATKPGSHTEAFF
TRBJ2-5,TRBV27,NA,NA,TGTGCCAGCAGTCCCCAAGGGTACCAAGAGACCCAGTACTTC,CASSPQGYQETQYF
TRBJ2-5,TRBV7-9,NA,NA,TGTGCCAGCAGCCTTTGGACAGGGAGGGACGTAGAGCAGTACTTC,CASSLWTGRDVEQYF
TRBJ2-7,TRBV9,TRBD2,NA,TGTGCCAGCAGCGCATTAAGCGGGAACTACGAGCAGTACTTC,CASSALSGNYEQYF
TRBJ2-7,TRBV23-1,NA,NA,TGCGCCAGCAGTCAATCTAGCTTCGGCTCCCTCGGCGAGCAGTACTTC,CASSQSSFGSLGEQYF
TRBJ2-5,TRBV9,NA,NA,TGTGCCAGCAGCGTAGCCAGCCAAGAGACCCAGTACTTC,CASSVASQETQYF
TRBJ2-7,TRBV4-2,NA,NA,TGTGCCAGCAGCTTCCACAGGGTATCCGCCTACGAGCAGTACTTC,CASSFHRVSAYEQYF
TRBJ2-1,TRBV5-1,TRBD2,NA,TGCGCCAGCAGCCCGGCTAGCGGGGTCTACAATGAGCAGTTCTTC,CASSPASGVYNEQFF
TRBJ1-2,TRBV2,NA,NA,TGTGCCAGCTACCCCCAGGGGACTACTAACTATGGCTACACCTTC,CASYPQGTTNYGYTF
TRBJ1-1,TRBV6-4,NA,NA,TGTGCCAGCAACCCCAGACGGGTAGCTTTCTTT,CASNPRRVAFF
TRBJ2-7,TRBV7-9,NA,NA,TGTGCCAGCAGCCTGCCGGGCCCTTCCTACGAGCAGTACTTC,CASSLPGPSYEQYF
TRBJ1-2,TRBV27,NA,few,TGTGCCAGCAGTTTAGGCAGGGGAAATGGCTACACCTTC,CASSLGRGNGYTF
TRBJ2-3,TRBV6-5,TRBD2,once,TGTGCCAGCATAGCTAGCGGGACTAGCACAGATACGCAGTATTTT,CASIASGTSTDTQYF
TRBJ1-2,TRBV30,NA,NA,TGTGCCTGGAGTCAAGGGACTTACTATGGCTACACCTTC,CAWSQGTYYGYTF
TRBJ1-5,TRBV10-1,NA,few,TGCGCCAGCACCCAGAGTGGGGGCAATCAGCCCCAGCATTTT,CASTQSGGNQPQHF
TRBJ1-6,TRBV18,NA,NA,TGTGCCAGCTCACCCCCAAATTCACCCCTCCACTTT,CASSPPNSPLHF
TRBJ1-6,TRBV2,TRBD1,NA,TGTGCCAGCAGGGGACAGCTAAATTCACCCCTCCACTTT,CASRGQLNSPLHF
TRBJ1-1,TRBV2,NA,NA,TGTGCCAGCCGAGCGGGGCGCGGCACTGAAGCTTTCTTT,CASRAGRGTEAFF
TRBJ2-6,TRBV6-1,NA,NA,TGTGCCAGCACGTCCGGGGCCAACGTCCTGACTTTC,CASTSGANVLTF
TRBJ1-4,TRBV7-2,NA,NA,TGTGCCAGCAGCTTAGCGCAGGGGAGTAATGAAAAACTGTTTTTT,CASSLAQGSNEKLFF
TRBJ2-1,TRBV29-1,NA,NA,TGCAGCGTTGGGATCGAGGAGCAGTTCTTC,CSVGIEEQFF
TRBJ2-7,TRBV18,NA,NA,TGTGCCAGCTCACCACCTGGCTACGAGCAGTACTTC,CASSPPGYEQYF
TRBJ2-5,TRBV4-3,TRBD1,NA,TGCGCCAGCAGCCAAGACCAGGGGGTCGAGGAGACCCAGTACTTC,CASSQDQGVEETQYF
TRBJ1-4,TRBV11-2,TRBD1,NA,TGTGCCAGCAGCCCACAGGGGGCGATAGGAGAAAAACTGTTTTTT,CASSPQGAIGEKLFF
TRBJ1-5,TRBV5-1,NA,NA,TGCGCCAGCAGCTTGGGCAGCAATCAGCCCCAGCATTTT,CASSLGSNQPQHF
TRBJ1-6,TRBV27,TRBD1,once,TGTGCCAGCAGTGCAGAACAGGGGTTAGGATCACCCCTCCACTTT,CASSAEQGLGSPLHF
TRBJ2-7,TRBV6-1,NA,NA,TGTGCCAGCATCACAGGGTTAGGGGAGCAGTACTTC,CASITGLGEQYF
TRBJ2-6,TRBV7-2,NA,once,TGTGCCAGCAGCCCGGGGCAGGCCTTTGACGTCCTGACTTTC,CASSPGQAFDVLTF
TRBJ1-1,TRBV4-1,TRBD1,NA,TGCGCCAGCAGCCTAAAGGGACAGGGGTTGGCCACTGAAGCTTTCTTT,CASSLKGQGLATEAFF
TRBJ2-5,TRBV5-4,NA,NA,TGTGCCAGCAGCACCTCAACAGAGACCCAGTACTTC,CASSTSTETQYF
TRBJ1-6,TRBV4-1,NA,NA,TGCGCCAGCAGCCGGGCCGCCGATAATTCACCCCTCCACTTT,CASSRAADNSPLHF
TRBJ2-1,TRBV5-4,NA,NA,TGTGCCAGCAGCTGGAGAGGGGGGTCGATTAACAATGAGCAGTTCTTC,CASSWRGGSINNEQFF
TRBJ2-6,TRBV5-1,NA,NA,TGCGCCAGCAGCTTGGTTGCAGCCAGCATGGGTGGGGCCAACGTCCTGACTTTC,CASSLVAASMGGANVLTF
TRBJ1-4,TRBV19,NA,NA,TGTGCCAGTAGTATAGTTAGTCCCAGGGAGAATGAAAAACTGTTTTTT,CASSIVSPRENEKLFF
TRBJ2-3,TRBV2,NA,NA,TGTGCCAGCAGCTGGGACTTTGAAGATACGCAGTATTTT,CASSWDFEDTQYF
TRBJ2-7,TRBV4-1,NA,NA,TGCGCCAGCAGCCAAGACTATGGACGGAACGCCTACGAGCAGTACTTC,CASSQDYGRNAYEQYF
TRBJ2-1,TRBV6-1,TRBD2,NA,TGTGCCACCCCGGACAGCGGGAGATACAATGAGCAGTTCTTC,CATPDSGRYNEQFF
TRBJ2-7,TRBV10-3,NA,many,TGTGCCATCAGTGAGCCATCTAGTCGTCGGTTCGAGCAGTACTTC,CAISEPSSRRFEQYF
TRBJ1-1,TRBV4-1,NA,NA,TGCGCCAGCAGCTTACGACCCGGGACCTGGGGCACTGAAGCTTTCTTT,CASSLRPGTWGTEAFF
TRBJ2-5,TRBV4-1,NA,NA,TGCGCCAGCAGCCCCCTGGGTGGGGGCCCAGAGACCCAGTACTTC,CASSPLGGGPETQYF
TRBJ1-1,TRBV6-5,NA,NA,TGTGCCAGCAGCGACAGAATAATGAACACTGAAGCTTTCTTT,CASSDRIMNTEAFF
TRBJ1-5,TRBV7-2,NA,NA,TGTGCCAGCAGCCTGGGACGGGGGAATCAGCCCCAGCATTTT,CASSLGRGNQPQHF